Listed here are 16 T cell receptor beta chains from one sample, sequenced in a study of T cells after yellow fever vaccination. TCRdb redid the calling of the 5' RACE reads with MiXCR, one entry per CDR3 protein. Counted here are over 300,000 distinct CDR3 sequences, more than 3% occurring once; the ten biggest clones make up 23%. Material: PBMCs, obtained on the day of the yellow fever booster vaccination. These receptors all come from a man aged 18 to 29 who received the YFV17D yellow fever vaccine.

V gene TRBV9 combines with J gene TRBJ1-3, with D unclear. V shed 0 bases and J shed 4 bases, with 8 bases lying between them. The length of the CDR3 is 14 residues. The germline CDR1 and CDR2 sequences are SGDLS and YYNGEE. The CDR3, as DNA: TGTGCCAGCAGCGTAGAGAGTGGGGGAAACACCATATATTTT. This encodes CASSVESGGNTIYF.

The chain combines TRBV6-2 or TRBV6-3 with TRBJ2-7, with a tentative D call TRBD1 (5 bases). The CDR3 extends over 12 amino acids. Germline V lookup: CDR1 MNHEY, CDR2 SVGEGT. Trimming cost V 7 bases and J 3 bases, with 10 bases left between them. Here the CDR3 reads CASMGPVYEQYF. The CDR3, as DNA: TGTGCCAGCATGGGGCCAGTCTACGAGCAGTACTTC.

This clonotype was counted many times. The genes are TRBV20-1 and TRBJ2-1; D not certain. The CDR3 covers 10 residues. Per the germline V gene, CDR1 is DFQATT and CDR2 is SNEGSKA (reference sequence). The CDR3 DNA reads as TGCAGCCTAGAAACCAATGAGCAGTTCTTC. This gives the protein CSLETNEQFF.

V is TRBV5-1 and J is TRBJ1-6; D is possibly TRBD1 (6 bases). CDR1 and CDR2 (germline): SGHRS, YFSETQ. This CDR3 has 16 residues. The germline V and J ends were trimmed by 4 bases and 7 bases, with 18 bases remaining between them. CDR3 DNA sequence: TGCGCCAGCAGCCACAGGAACAGGGCAAGAAATTCACCCCTCCACTTT. Protein product: CASSHRNRARNSPLHF. The full variable domain, rest sourced from reference TRBV5-1 and TRBJ1-6, is KAGVTQTPRYLIKTRGQQVTLSCSPISGHRSVSWYQQTPGQGLQFLFEYFSETQRNKGNFPGRFSGRQFSNSRSEMNVSTLELGDSALYLCASSHRNRARNSPLHFGNGTRLTVT.

This clonotype was counted many times. V and J are TRBV3-1 and TRBJ1-2; D gene unclear. The V end was cut by 3 bases, the J end by 0 bases, with 2 bases between. Germline CDR1 LGHDT, CDR2 YNNKEL (reference sequence). The CDR3 loop spans 12 amino acids. The CDR3 here is CASSQSNYGYTF. CDR3 nucleotides: TGTGCCAGCAGCCAGTCTAACTATGGCTACACCTTC.

The chain recombines TRBV5-1 with TRBJ2-5, with D possibly matching TRBD1 (5 bases). Trimming stripped 0 bases from V and 4 bases from J, with 13 bases between. This CDR3 is built from 15 residues. Germline V lookup: CDR1 SGHRS, CDR2 YFSETQ. The CDR3 DNA follows: TGCGCCAGCAGCTTGGGGGGCTCTGGTGGAGAGACCCAGTACTTC. Translating gives CASSLGGSGGETQYF.

The chain uses TRBV30 and TRBJ2-1; 9 bases align to TRBD2. CDR3 length equals 14 residues. The V and J ends lost 2 bases and 2 bases, in that order; junction bases with no gene match: 1. The germline V gene has CDR1 GTSNPN and CDR2 SVGIG (reference sequence). Written as DNA, the CDR3 is TGTGCCTGGAGTAGACTAGCGGCCTACAATGAGCAGTTCTTC. Its protein is CAWSRLAAYNEQFF.

This clonotype was seen only a few times. The genes are TRBV7-9 and TRBJ1-2, with D possibly matching TRBD1 (6 bases). In germline, CDR1 is SEHNR, CDR2 FQNEAQ (reference sequence). Trimming removed 5 bases from V and 0 bases from J, with 13 bases in between. The CDR3 runs 15 residues. The CDR3 spells CASSPPGVANYGYTF. The CDR3 region has the DNA TGTGCCAGCAGCCCTCCAGGGGTAGCTAACTATGGCTACACCTTC. Supplemented by reference TRBV7-9 and TRBJ1-2, the full variable domain reads DTGVSQNPRHKITKRGQNVTFRCDPISEHNRLYWYRQTLGQGPEFLTYFQNEAQLEKSRLLSDRFSAERPKGSFSTLEIQRTEQGDSAMYLCASSPPGVANYGYTFGSGTRLTVV.

This clonotype was observed at least ten times. The CDR3 sequence is CASSPVVAQETQYF. As DNA, the CDR3 is TGTGCCAGCAGCCCTGTCGTAGCTCAAGAGACCCAGTACTTC. This chain joins TRBV6-6 and TRBJ2-5; D unclear. Germline V gene sequence: CDR1 MNHNY, CDR2 SVGAGI (reference sequence). CDR3 size: 14 residues. Trimming pared 6 bases from V and 2 bases from J, leaving 13 bases between.

The rearrangement joins TRBV11-1 to TRBJ2-5; tentative D call: TRBD2 (6 bases). The germline V gene has CDR1 SGHAT and CDR2 FQDESV (reference sequence). Deletions cut 5 bases from V and 3 bases from J, with 16 bases between. CDR3 length equals 15 residues. In nucleotides, the CDR3 is TGTGCCAGCAGCGTCGGGACTCACAGAGAAGAGACCCAGTACTTC. As protein: CASSVGTHREETQYF. Based on the CDR3 plus reference TRBV11-1 and TRBJ2-5, the full variable domain is EAEVAQSPRYKITEKSQAVAFWCDPISGHATLYWYRQILGQGPELLVQFQDESVVDDSQLPKDRFSAERLKGVDSTLKIQPAELGDSAMYLCASSVGTHREETQYFGPGTRLLVL.

The chain links TRBV6-2 or TRBV6-3 to TRBJ1-5; D gene ambiguous. Germline V gives CDR1 MNHEY, CDR2 SVGEGT. The CDR3 sequence is 12 residues long. V dropped 5 bases and J dropped 6 bases, with 8 bases sitting between them. The CDR3 DNA follows: TGTGCCAGCAGTACGGCGGCTCAGCCCCAGCATTTT. Encoded protein: CASSTAAQPQHF.

There are a few counts of this clonotype. V is TRBV7-8 and J is TRBJ2-3; 8 nucleotides align to TRBD1. Germline CDR1 and CDR2: SGHVS and FQNEAQ. V lost 3 bases and J lost 5; bases outside the gene matches: 4. There are 14 residues in the CDR3. CDR3 coding DNA: TGTGCCAGCAGCTTTACAGGGGGGAGAGATACGCAGTATTTT. Translation gives CASSFTGGRDTQYF.

V is TRBV6-6 and J is TRBJ1-2; D is perhaps TRBD1 (6 bases). The germline V gene encodes CDR1 MNHNY and CDR2 SVGAGI (reference sequence). The CDR3 is 15 residues long. The ends were cut back, 0 bases at V and 8 bases at J, with 16 bases in the middle. The CDR3 DNA is TGTGCCAGCAGTTACTCGAAAGCAGGGGAGGGCGGCTACACCTTC. Its protein product is CASSYSKAGEGGYTF.

This clonotype has at least ten counts. The rearrangement uses TRBV6-5 and TRBJ1-3; 9 bases align to TRBD1. The germline gives CDR1 MNHEY, CDR2 SVGAGI. This CDR3 region has 15 residues. After removal of 5 bases from V and 3 bases from J, the junction contained 5 bases not matched to a gene. The CDR3 loop is CASSLQGAGGNTIYF. The CDR3 coding sequence is TGTGCCAGCAGTCTACAGGGGGCAGGTGGAAACACCATATATTTT.

This clonotype was detected many times. V gene TRBV5-4 combines with J gene TRBJ2-1; D possibly corresponds to TRBD1 (7 bases). Germline CDR1 is SGHNT and CDR2 is YYREEE (reference sequence). The CDR3 contains 14 residues. Trimming removed 9 bases at V and 1 base at J, with 14 bases between. CDR3 in DNA: TGTGCCACCATCCCAGGGGGGTCCTACAATGAGCAGTTCTTC. Translation: CATIPGGSYNEQFF.

This clonotype occurred many times. V gene TRBV3-1 combines with J gene TRBJ2-3; 9 bases are shared with TRBD1. In germline, CDR1 is LGHDT, CDR2 YNNKEL (reference sequence). The junction had 6 bases not matched to a gene; V was cut back by 4 bases and J by 4 bases. The CDR3 spans 15 residues. In nucleotides, the CDR3 is TGTGCCAGCAGCCGAACAGGGGGCGGCGCAGATACGCAGTATTTT. This translates into CASSRTGGGADTQYF.